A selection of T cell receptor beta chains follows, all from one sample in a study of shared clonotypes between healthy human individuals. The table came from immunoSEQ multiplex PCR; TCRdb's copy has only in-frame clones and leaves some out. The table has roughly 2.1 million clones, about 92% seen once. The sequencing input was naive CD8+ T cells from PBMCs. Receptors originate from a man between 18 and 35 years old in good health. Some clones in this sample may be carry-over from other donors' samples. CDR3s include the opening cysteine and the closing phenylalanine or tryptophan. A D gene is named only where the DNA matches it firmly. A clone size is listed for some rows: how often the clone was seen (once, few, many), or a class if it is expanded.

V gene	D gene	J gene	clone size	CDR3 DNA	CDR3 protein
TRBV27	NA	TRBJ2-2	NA	TGTGCCAGCAGTTTGACCAGCCTTAACACCGGGGAGCTGTTTTTT	CASSLTSLNTGELFF
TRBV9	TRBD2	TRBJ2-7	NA	TGTGCCAGCAGCGTAGAGGCGGGAGGCCTAGAGCAGTACTTC	CASSVEAGGLEQYF
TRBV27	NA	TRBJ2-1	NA	TGTGCCAGCACCCCGGGACTGTCTAAGACTGAGCAGTTCTTC	CASTPGLSKTEQFF
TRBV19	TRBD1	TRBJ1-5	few	TGTGCCAGTACTATAGGGGGCTGGAGCAATCAGCCCCAGCATTTT	CASTIGGWSNQPQHF
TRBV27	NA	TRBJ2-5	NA	TGTGCCAGCAGGACGCGTGGCCAAGAGACCCAGTACTTC	CASRTRGQETQYF
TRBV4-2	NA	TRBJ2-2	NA	TGTGCCAGCAGCCAAGAGCCGGAGCGGGCGGGGACCGGGGAGCTGTTTTTT	CASSQEPERAGTGELFF
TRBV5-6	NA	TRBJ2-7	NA	TGTGCCAGCAGCTTGGTTGGGGCCCTCATGCAGTACTTC	CASSLVGALMQYF
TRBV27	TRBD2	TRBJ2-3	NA	TGTGCCAGCAGTTTATTAAGGACTAGCGGGGCAGATACGCAGTATTTT	CASSLLRTSGADTQYF
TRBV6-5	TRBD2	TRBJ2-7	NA	TGTGCCAGCAGTTACGCGGATAGCGGGTTCTACGAGCAGTACTTC	CASSYADSGFYEQYF
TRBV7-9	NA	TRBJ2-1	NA	TGTGCCAGCAGCTTCCAAGTCAATGAGCAGTTCTTC	CASSFQVNEQFF
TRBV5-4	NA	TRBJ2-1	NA	TGTGCCAGCAGCCCCGCGGGCGATTACTACAATGAGCAGTTCTTC	CASSPAGDYYNEQFF
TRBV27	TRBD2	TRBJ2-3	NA	TGTGCCAGCGGAGTTCCGGGACTAGCGGGACCCACAGATACGCAGTATTTT	CASGVPGLAGPTDTQYF
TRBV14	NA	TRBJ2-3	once	TGTGCCAGCAGCCCTCTTACGGGAGCGGCCACAGATACGCAGTATTTT	CASSPLTGAATDTQYF
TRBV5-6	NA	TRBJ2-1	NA	TGTGCCAGCAGCACGGTAGCGGAGTACAATGAGCAGTTCTTC	CASSTVAEYNEQFF
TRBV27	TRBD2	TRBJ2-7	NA	TGTGCCAGCAGTTTAAATAGCGGGAGTTACGAGCAGTACTTC	CASSLNSGSYEQYF
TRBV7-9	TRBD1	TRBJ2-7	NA	TGTGCCAGCAGCTTAGGGGAGACAGGGAGCTACGAGCAGTACTTC	CASSLGETGSYEQYF
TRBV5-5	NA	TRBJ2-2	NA	TGTGCCAGCAGCCCCGATGCGAACACCGGGGAGCTGTTTTTT	CASSPDANTGELFF
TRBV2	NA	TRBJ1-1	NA	TGTGCCAGCAGCCCCAGCAGGACGCACACTGAAGCTTTCTTT	CASSPSRTHTEAFF
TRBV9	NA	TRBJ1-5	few	TGTGCCAGCAGCGTTTGGCCAGCAATTAGCAATCAGCCCCAGCATTTT	CASSVWPAISNQPQHF
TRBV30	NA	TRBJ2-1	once	TGTGCCTGGAGTGTCCAGGGTCTTAATGAGCAGTTCTTC	CAWSVQGLNEQFF
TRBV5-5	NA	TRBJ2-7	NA	TGTGCCAGCAGAATAGACGGCTACGAGCAGTACTTC	CASRIDGYEQYF
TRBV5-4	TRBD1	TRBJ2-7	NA	TGTGCCAGCAGCTTGGACAGGGGGGTATCCTACGAGCAGTACTTC	CASSLDRGVSYEQYF
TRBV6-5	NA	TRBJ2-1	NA	TGTGCCAGCAGTTACTCGTCCGGGGTTGAGCAGTTCTTC	CASSYSSGVEQFF
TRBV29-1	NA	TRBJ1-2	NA	TGCAGCGTTGTTGCTGGCTACACCTTC	CSVVAGYTF
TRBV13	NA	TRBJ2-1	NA	TGTGCCAGCAGCCCAGGCCTTTTGGGTGAGCAGTTCTTC	CASSPGLLGEQFF
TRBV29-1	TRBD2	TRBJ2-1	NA	TGCAGCGTGGGGACTAGCGGGACCTACAATGAGCAGTTCTTC	CSVGTSGTYNEQFF
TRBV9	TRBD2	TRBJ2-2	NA	TGTGCCAGCAGCGTTAGCGGGAGTGCCGGGGAGCTGTTTTTT	CASSVSGSAGELFF
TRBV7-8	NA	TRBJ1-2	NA	TGTGCCAGCAGCTTAGAACTTAAAGCCGGCGGCTACACCTTC	CASSLELKAGGYTF
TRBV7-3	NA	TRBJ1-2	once	TGTGCCAGCACCGACAAAGGGGGGCAGGTCACTAACTATGGCTACACCTTC	CASTDKGGQVTNYGYTF
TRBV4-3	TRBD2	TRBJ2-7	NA	TGCGCCAGCAGCCAAGATCAGACGGATAGCGGGACGTACGAGCAGTACTTC	CASSQDQTDSGTYEQYF
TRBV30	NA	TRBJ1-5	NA	TGTGCCTGGAAGAGCCGGGGGAGCAATCAGCCCCAGCATTTT	CAWKSRGSNQPQHF
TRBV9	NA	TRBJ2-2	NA	TGTGCCAGCAGCGTAGGTACGACAGATCCCGGGGAGCTGTTTTTT	CASSVGTTDPGELFF
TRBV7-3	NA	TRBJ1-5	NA	TGTGCCAGCAGCTTAACAGGGCTCGGGGGGCCCCAGCATTTT	CASSLTGLGGPQHF
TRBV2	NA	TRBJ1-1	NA	TGTGCCAGCAACCGGGACGTTTATTTCGGGAACACTGAAGCTTTCTTT	CASNRDVYFGNTEAFF
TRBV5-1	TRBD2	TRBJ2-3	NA	TGCGCCAGCAGCTTGAAAAGCGGGGGCACAGATACGCAGTATTTT	CASSLKSGGTDTQYF
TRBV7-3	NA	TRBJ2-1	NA	TGTGCCAGCAGCACAATACCGGGACAAAAGCAGTTCTTC	CASSTIPGQKQFF
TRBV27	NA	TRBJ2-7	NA	TGTGCCAGCAGTTTTGAGGGATGGGGCTCGTTGATAGGAGAGCAGTACTTC	CASSFEGWGSLIGEQYF
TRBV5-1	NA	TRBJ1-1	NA	TGCGCCAGCAGGCTGACGGGGGACACTGAAGCTTTCTTT	CASRLTGDTEAFF
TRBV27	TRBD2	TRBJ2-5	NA	TGTGCCAGCAGTCCCCAGACTAGCGGCCTCCAAGAGACCCAGTACTTC	CASSPQTSGLQETQYF
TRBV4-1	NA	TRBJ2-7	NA	TGCGCCAGCAGCCATACACTGGACAGAAACTACGAGCAGTACTTC	CASSHTLDRNYEQYF
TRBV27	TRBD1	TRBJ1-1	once	TGTGCCAGCAGTTCCTTATGGGGGGGACAGGGAGGCATGAACACTGAAGCTTTCTTT	CASSSLWGGQGGMNTEAFF
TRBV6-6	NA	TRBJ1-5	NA	TGTGCCAGCAGTTACCTGGGGCCTTATAGCAATCAGCCCCAGCATTTT	CASSYLGPYSNQPQHF
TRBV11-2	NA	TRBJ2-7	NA	TGTGCCAGCAGCTTACAGGGGAGCTCCTACGAGCAGTACTTC	CASSLQGSSYEQYF
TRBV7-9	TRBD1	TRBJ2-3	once	TGTGCCAGCAGCTCCCAGGCATCGACAGGGGGCGAAAGCACAGATACGCAGTATTTT	CASSSQASTGGESTDTQYF
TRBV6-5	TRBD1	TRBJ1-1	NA	TGTGCCAGCAGTTACTCAGGAGGACAGGGAGGGGCTGAAGCTTTCTTT	CASSYSGGQGGAEAFF
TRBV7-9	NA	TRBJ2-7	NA	TGTGCCAGCAGCCCCGAAGGGGGGGGCGGCTCCTACGAGCAGTACTTC	CASSPEGGGGSYEQYF
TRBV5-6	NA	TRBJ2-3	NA	TGTGCCAGCAGCTTGGATCTTACTAGCACAGATACGCAGTATTTT	CASSLDLTSTDTQYF
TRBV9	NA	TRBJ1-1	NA	TGTGCCAGCAGCGCGGGGGGCGAAGCTTTCTTT	CASSAGGEAFF
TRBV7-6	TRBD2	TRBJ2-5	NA	TGTGCCAGCAGCCTGCAGCGGGGCCAAGAGACCCAGTACTTC	CASSLQRGQETQYF
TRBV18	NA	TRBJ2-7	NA	TGTGCCAGCTCACCGGGACTTTACTACGAGCAGTACTTC	CASSPGLYYEQYF
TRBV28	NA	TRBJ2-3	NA	TGTGCCAGCAGTCCTACCTCCGGCGGTACGCAGTATTTT	CASSPTSGGTQYF
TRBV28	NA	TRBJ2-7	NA	TGTGCCAGCAGTTTATCTGGCCACTACGAGCAGTACTTC	CASSLSGHYEQYF
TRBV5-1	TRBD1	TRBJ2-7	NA	TGCGCCAGCAGCTTGACAGGGGGCGATTGGACCTACGAGCAGTACTTC	CASSLTGGDWTYEQYF
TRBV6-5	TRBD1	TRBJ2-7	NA	TGTGCCAGCAGTTGGGGACAGGGTCTGGACGAGCAGTACTTC	CASSWGQGLDEQYF
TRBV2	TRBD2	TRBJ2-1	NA	TGTGCCAGCAGGCCCAATAGCGGGAGAAGTTACGAGAAGCAGTTCTTC	CASRPNSGRSYEKQFF